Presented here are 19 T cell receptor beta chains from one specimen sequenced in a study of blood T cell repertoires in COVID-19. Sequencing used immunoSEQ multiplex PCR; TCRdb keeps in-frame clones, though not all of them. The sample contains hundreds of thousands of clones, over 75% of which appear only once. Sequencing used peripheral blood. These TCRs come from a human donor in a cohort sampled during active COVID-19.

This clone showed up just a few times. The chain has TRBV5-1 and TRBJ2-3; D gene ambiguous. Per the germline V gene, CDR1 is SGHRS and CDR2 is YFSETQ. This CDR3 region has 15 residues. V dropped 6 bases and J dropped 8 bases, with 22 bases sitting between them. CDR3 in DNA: TGCGCCAGCAATCTAGGAGAACCCATCAGTGGTACGCAGTATTTT. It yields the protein CASNLGEPISGTQYF.

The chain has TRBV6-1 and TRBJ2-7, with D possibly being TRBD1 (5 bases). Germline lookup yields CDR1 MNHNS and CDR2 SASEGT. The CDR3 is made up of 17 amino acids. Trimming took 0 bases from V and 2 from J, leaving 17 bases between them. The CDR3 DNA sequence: TGTGCCAGCAGTGAAGCTGGGATTACCAGGACACCCTACGAGCAGTACTTC. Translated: CASSEAGITRTPYEQYF.

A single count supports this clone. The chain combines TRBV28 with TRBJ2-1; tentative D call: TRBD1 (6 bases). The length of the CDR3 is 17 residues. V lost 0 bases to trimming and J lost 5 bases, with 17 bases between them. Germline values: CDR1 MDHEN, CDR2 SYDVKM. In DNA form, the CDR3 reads TGTGCCAGCAGTTTATGGGGACCCGCAGGGGAAAACAATGAGCAGTTCTTC. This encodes CASSLWGPAGENNEQFF.

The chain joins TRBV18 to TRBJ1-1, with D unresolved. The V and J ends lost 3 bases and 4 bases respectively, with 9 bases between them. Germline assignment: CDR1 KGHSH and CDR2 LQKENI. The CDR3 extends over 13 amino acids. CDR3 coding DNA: TGTGCCAGCTCACCTTCTACAGCCACTGAAGCTTTCTTT. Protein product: CASSPSTATEAFF.

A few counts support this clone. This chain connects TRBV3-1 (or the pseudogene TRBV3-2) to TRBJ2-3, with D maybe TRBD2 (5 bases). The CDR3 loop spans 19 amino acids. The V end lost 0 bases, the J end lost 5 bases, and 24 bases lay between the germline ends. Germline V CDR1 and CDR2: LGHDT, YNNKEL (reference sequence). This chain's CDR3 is CASSQDSSFQRRRKDTQYF. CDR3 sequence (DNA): TGTGCCAGCAGCCAAGATTCAAGCTTCCAGCGGAGAAGAAAAGATACGCAGTATTTT.

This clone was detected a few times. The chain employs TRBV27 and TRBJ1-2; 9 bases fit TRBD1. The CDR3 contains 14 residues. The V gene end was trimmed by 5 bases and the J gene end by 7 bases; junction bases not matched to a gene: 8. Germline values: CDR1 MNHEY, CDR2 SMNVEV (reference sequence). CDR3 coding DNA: TGTGCCAGCAGTCCATGGGACAGGGAGGGTGGCTACACCTTC. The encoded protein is CASSPWDREGGYTF.

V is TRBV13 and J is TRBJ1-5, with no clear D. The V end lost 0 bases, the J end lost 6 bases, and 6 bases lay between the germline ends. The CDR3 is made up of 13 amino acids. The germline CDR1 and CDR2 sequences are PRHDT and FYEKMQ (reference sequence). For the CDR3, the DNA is TGTGCCAGCAGCTTAGGCCTTAGTCAGCCCCAGCATTTT. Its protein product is CASSLGLSQPQHF.

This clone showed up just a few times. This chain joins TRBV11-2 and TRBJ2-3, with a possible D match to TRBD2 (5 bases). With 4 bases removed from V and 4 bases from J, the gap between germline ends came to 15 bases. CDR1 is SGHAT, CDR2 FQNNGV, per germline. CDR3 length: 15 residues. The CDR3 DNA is TGTGCCAGCAGCTCCCCCAAAGGGAGATCAGATACGCAGTATTTT. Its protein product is CASSSPKGRSDTQYF.

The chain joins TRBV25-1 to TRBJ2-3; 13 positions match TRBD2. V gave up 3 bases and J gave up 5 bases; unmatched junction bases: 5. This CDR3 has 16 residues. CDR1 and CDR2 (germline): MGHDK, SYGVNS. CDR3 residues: CASSEGLAGRGDTQYF. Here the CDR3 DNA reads TGTGCCAGCAGTGAGGGACTAGCGGGACGTGGAGATACGCAGTATTTT.

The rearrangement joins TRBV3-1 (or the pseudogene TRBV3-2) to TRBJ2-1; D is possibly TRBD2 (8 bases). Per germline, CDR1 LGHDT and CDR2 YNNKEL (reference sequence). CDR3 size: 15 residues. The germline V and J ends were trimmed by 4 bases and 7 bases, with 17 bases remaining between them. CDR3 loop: CASSRRTGGGNEQFF. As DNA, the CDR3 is TGTGCCAGCAGCCGCCGGACAGGCGGGGGGAATGAGCAGTTCTTC.

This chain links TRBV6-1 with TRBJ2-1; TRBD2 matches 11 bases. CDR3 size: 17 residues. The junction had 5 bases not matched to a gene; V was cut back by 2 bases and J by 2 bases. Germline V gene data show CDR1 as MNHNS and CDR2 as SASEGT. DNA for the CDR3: TGTGCCAGCAGTGAACTAGCGGGAGGATCCGCCTACAATGAGCAGTTCTTC. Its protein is CASSELAGGSAYNEQFF.

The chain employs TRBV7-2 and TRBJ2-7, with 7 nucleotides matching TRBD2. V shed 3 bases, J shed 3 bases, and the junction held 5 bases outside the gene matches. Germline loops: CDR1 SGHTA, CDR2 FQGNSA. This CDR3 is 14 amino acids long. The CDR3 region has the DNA TGTGCCAGCAGCTTGGGGGGGTCCATCTACGAGCAGTACTTC. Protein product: CASSLGGSIYEQYF.

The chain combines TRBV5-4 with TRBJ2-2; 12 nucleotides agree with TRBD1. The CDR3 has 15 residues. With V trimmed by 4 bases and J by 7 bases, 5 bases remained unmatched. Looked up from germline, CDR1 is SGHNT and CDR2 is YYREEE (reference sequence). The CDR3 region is CASSRDRGLDGELFF. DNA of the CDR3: TGTGCCAGCAGCAGGGACAGGGGGCTGGACGGGGAGCTGTTTTTT.

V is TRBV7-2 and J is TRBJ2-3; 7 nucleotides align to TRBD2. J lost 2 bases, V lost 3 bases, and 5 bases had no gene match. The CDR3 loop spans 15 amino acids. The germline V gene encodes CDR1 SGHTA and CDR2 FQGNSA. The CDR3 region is CASSLGGTSTDTQYF. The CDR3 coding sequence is TGTGCCAGCAGCTTGGGAGGGACTTCCACAGATACGCAGTATTTT.

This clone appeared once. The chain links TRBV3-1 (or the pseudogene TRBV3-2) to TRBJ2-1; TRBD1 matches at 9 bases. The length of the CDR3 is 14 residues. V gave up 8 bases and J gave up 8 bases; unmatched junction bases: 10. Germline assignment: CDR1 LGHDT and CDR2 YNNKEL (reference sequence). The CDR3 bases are TGTGCCAGCTGTGTGACAGGGGGTTTTGATGAGCAGTTCTTC. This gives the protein CASCVTGGFDEQFF.

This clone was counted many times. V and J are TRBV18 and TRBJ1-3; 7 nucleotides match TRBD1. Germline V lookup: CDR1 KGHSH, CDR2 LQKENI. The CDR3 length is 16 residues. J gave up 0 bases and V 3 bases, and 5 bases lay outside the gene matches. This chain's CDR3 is CASSPTGVDSGNTIYF. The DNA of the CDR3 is TGTGCCAGCTCACCTACAGGGGTTGACTCTGGAAACACCATATATTTT.

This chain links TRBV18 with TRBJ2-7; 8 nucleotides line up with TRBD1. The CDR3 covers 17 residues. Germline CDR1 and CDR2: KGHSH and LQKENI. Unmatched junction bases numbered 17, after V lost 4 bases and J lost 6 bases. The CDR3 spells CASSRSPPGQESGEQYF. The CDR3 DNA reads TGTGCCAGCTCACGTTCCCCCCCGGGACAGGAGTCGGGCGAGCAGTACTTC.

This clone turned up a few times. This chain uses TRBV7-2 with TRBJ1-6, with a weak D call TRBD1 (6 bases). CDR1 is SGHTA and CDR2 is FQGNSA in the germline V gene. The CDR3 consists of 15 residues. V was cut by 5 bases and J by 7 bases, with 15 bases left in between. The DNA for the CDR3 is TGTGCCAGCAGCATGGCCGGGACACCAAATTCACCCCTCCACTTT. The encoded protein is CASSMAGTPNSPLHF. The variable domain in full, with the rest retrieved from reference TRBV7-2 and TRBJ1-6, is GAGVSQSPSNKVTEKGKDVELRCDPISGHTALYWYRQSLGQGLEFLIYFQGNSAPDKSGLPSDRFSAERTGGSVSTLTIQRTQQEDSAVYLCASSMAGTPNSPLHFGNGTRLTVT.

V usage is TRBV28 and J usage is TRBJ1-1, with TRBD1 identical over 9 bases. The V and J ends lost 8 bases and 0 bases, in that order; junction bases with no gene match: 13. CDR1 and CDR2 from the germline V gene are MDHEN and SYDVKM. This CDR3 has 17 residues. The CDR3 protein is CASGTGTGLSLNTEAFF. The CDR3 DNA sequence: TGTGCCAGCGGAACCGGGACAGGGCTATCCCTGAACACTGAAGCTTTCTTT.